The text below deals with one T cell receptor (beta chain). Using immunoSEQ multiplex PCR, the repertoire was profiled, and TCRdb retains in-frame clones only, with some absent. The sample lists about 55,000 clones, roughly 90% seen once, with just under 7% in the top ten. These data belong to a study of OX40 agonist ivuxolimab in advanced cancers. Researchers took blood at baseline, on cycle 4 day 1, and on cycle 7 day 1. Germline trimming cut 2 bases from V and 6 bases from J; bases unmatched to any gene: 4. Germline V gene sequence: CDR1 MDHEN, CDR2 SYDVKM. The CDR3 consists of 14 residues. J is TRBJ2-1 and V is TRBV28; 7 bases map to TRBD1. The sample was CD4+ or CD8+ T cells sorted from blood, taken in a trial of the OX40 agonist ivuxolimab. The source is an adult with an advanced solid tumor such as melanoma, head and neck, liver or kidney cancer. The CDR3 nucleotides are TGTGCCAGCAGTTTACTTACAGGGGTCAATGAGCAGTTCTTC. Residues: CASSLLTGVNEQFF.